Below, 11 T cell receptor beta chains from the same sample are listed, as sequenced in a study of blood T cell repertoires in COVID-19. Data came from immunoSEQ multiplex PCR; TCRdb stores just in-frame clones and leaves some out. The profile shows approximately 140,000 clones, less than 90% of them singletons. The sequenced material came from PBMCs or T cells enriched from blood (not recorded which). These receptors were obtained from a woman aged 45 to 65 who had been exposed to COVID-19.

This clone was observed at least ten times. The chain employs TRBV7-9 and TRBJ1-5; D unresolved. The CDR3 extends over 14 amino acids. V was shortened by 0 bases and J by 4 bases, with 7 bases between the two germline ends. Per the germline V gene, CDR1 is SEHNR and CDR2 is FQNEAQ (reference sequence). DNA of the CDR3: TGTGCCAGCAGCTTAGCGGCAGTTAATCAGCCCCAGCATTTT. This translates into CASSLAAVNQPQHF.

The chain uses TRBV6-5 and TRBJ1-4; D is uncertain. The CDR3 totals 15 residues. From germline, CDR1 is MNHEY and CDR2 SVGAGI. Trimming pared 3 bases from V and 3 bases from J, leaving 11 bases between. CDR3 amino acids: CASSYSGSANEKLFF. The CDR3 nucleotides are TGTGCCAGCAGTTATTCAGGTTCGGCTAATGAAAAACTGTTTTTT.

The rearrangement uses TRBV19 and TRBJ2-2; 7 bases fit TRBD2. Germline CDR1 is LNHDA and CDR2 is SQIVND (reference sequence). The CDR3 extends over 17 amino acids. V was pared by 5 bases and J by 6 bases, with 15 bases of the junction left unmatched. CDR3 coding DNA: TGTGCCAGTAGTGGCCTTTCCAGCGGGGCGCGGGCCGGGGAGCTGTTTTTT. Its protein is CASSGLSSGARAGELFF.

V and J are TRBV14 and TRBJ2-3; the D gene is possibly TRBD2 (5 bases). The CDR3 is made up of 17 amino acids. Germline CDR1 is SGHDN and CDR2 is FVKESK. V gave up 4 bases and J gave up 0 bases, with 17 bases separating them. The CDR3 spells CASSPLGEGASTDTQYF. CDR3 DNA: TGTGCCAGCAGCCCATTAGGTGAGGGCGCTAGCACAGATACGCAGTATTTT.

This clone was picked up many times. The genes are TRBV24-1 and TRBJ1-2; possible D gene TRBD1, 6 bases. This CDR3 region has 13 residues. Germline V gives CDR1 KGHDR, CDR2 SFDVKD. Trimming removed 4 bases from V and 7 bases from J, with 12 bases in between. CDR3 nucleotides: TGTGCCACCAGTGACCCAGGGGTAGGTGGCTACACCTTC. This translates into CATSDPGVGGYTF.

The chain uses TRBV3-1 (or the pseudogene TRBV3-2) and TRBJ2-1; 9 nucleotides line up with TRBD2. V lost 6 bases and J lost 3; bases outside the gene matches: 9. CDR3 size: 16 residues. Germline V lookup: CDR1 LGHDT, CDR2 YNNKEL (reference sequence). This CDR3 reads CASRNKGGGDYNEQFF. The CDR3 nucleotides are TGTGCCAGCAGGAACAAGGGCGGGGGGGACTACAATGAGCAGTTCTTC.

The rearrangement links TRBV2 to TRBJ2-5, with TRBD2 matching over 12 bases. CDR1 SNHLY and CDR2 FYNNEI come from the germline V gene. V lost 4 bases to trimming and J lost 1 base; unmatched junction nucleotides: 10. This CDR3 region has 18 residues. CDR3: CASSGASGGESRQETQYF. DNA for the CDR3: TGTGCCAGCAGTGGAGCTAGCGGGGGGGAGTCACGCCAAGAGACCCAGTACTTC.

This clone was counted a few times. The chain combines TRBV7-2 with TRBJ1-1; D might be TRBD1 (6 bases). V was cut by 4 bases and J by 5 bases, with 17 bases left in between. Germline V gene sequence: CDR1 SGHTA, CDR2 FQGNSA. CDR3 length: 15 amino acids. The DNA of the CDR3 is TGTGCCAGCAGCTCAAAATTTATCAGGGGTACTGAAGCTTTCTTT. It codes for CASSSKFIRGTEAFF.

The chain combines TRBV18 with TRBJ1-6; TRBD1 matches at 7 bases. Per the germline V gene, CDR1 is KGHSH and CDR2 is LQKENI. The CDR3 loop spans 12 amino acids. Unmatched junction bases numbered 3, after V lost 5 bases and J lost 11 bases. The CDR3 DNA follows: TGTGCCAGCTCAAAGGGACAGCCACCCCTCCACTTT. Translated: CASSKGQPPLHF.

The chain employs TRBV2 and TRBJ2-7; D is undetermined. Germline CDR1 reads SNHLY; CDR2 reads FYNNEI. V gave up 6 bases and J gave up 5 bases, with 11 bases separating them. This CDR3 contains 12 residues. The CDR3 nucleotides read TGTGCCAGCAGCACAGCCTGGAACGAGCAGTACTTC. It yields the protein CASSTAWNEQYF.

The rearrangement links TRBV5-6 to TRBJ2-5, with D perhaps matching TRBD1 (6 bases). This CDR3 has 13 amino acids. The germline CDR1 and CDR2 sequences are SGHDT and YYEEEE. The V end was cut by 2 bases, the J end by 4 bases, with 9 bases between. The CDR3 nucleotides are TGTGCCAGCAGCTTAACAGGGAGAGAGACCCAGTACTTC. It encodes CASSLTGRETQYF.